The source of this T cell receptor beta chain is a study of CD8 T cells in ankylosing spondylitis. General observations from the study: Within ankylosing spondylitis blood, a TCR beta motif made up of seven or eight highly homologous variants appeared to be characteristic.

As the method for making TCR beta libraries, quantitative 5'-RACE with molecular barcodes was used. TCRdb re-derived calls from the 5' RACE reads in MiXCR, one entry per CDR3 protein. The sample yields roughly 120,000 distinct CDR3 sequences, about an eighth seen once. A word on this clonotype: The antigen is unknown.

Sequencing used blood, either unsorted or a sorted T cell fraction (not recorded which). This clonotype was sampled from a female donor with ankylosing spondylitis or in good health (not recorded which).

In DNA form, the CDR3 reads TGTGCCAGCAGCTGGCAGGGGTCCTACGAGCAGTACTTC. Its protein is CASSWQGSYEQYF. The chain is built from TRBV5-5 and TRBJ2-7; weak D call: TRBD1 (6 bases). The CDR3 is 13 residues long. Germline CDR1 SGHKS, CDR2 YYEKEE (reference sequence). Trimming removed 3 bases at V and 1 base at J, with 8 bases between.